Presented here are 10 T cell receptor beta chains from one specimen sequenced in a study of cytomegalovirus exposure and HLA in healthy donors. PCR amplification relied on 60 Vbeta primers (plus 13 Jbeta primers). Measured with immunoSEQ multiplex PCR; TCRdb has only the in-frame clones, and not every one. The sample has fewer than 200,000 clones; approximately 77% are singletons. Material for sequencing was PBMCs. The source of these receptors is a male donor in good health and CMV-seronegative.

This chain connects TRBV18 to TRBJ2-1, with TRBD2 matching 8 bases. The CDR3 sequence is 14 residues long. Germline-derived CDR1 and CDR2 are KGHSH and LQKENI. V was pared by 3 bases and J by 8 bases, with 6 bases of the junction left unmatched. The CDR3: CASSPGLVGDEQFF. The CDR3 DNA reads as TGTGCCAGCTCACCGGGACTAGTTGGGGATGAGCAGTTCTTC. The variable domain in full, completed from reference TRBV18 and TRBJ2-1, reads NAGVMQNPRHLVRRRGQEARLRCSPMKGHSHVYWYRQLPEEGLKFMVYLQKENIIDESGMPKERFSAEFPKEGPSILRIQQVVRGDSAAYFCASSPGLVGDEQFFGPGTRLTVL.

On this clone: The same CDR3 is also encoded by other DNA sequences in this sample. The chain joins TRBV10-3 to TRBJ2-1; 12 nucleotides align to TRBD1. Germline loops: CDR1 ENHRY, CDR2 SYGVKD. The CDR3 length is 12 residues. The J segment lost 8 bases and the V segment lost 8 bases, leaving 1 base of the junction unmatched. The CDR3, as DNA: TGTGCCATCGGGACAGGGGGCCATGAGCAGTTCTTC. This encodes CAIGTGGHEQFF.

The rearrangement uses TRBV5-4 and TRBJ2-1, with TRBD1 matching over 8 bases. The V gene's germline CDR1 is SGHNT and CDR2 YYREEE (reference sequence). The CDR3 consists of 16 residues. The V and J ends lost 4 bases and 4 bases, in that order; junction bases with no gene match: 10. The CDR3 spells CASSTRTGSDYNEQFF. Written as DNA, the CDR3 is TGTGCCAGCAGCACAAGGACAGGGTCCGATTACAATGAGCAGTTCTTC.

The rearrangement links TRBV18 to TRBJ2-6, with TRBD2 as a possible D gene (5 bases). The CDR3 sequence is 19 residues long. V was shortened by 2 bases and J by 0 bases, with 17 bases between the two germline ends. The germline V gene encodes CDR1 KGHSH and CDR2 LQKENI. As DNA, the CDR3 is TGTGCCAGCTCACCAGAACCAAACCTACTAGGCTCTGGGGCCAACGTCCTGACTTTC. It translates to CASSPEPNLLGSGANVLTF.

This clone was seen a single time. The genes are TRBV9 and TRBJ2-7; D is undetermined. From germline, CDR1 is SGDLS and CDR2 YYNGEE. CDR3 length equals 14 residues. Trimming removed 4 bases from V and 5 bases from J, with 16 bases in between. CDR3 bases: TGTGCCAGCAGCCCCGTACCCGGTTTGAACGAGCAGTACTTC. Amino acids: CASSPVPGLNEQYF.

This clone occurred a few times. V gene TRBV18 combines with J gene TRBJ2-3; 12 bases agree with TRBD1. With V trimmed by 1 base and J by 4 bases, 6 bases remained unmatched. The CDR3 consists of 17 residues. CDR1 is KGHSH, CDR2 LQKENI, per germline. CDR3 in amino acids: CASSPLPGQGASDTQYF. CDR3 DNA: TGTGCCAGCTCACCACTTCCGGGACAGGGGGCGTCAGATACGCAGTATTTT.

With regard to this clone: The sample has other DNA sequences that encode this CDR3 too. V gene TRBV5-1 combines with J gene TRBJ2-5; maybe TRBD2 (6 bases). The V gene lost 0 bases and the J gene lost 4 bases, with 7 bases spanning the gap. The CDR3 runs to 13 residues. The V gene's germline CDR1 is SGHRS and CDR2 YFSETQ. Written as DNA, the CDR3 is TGCGCCAGCAGCTTGGGGGGAGGAGAGACCCAGTACTTC. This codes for CASSLGGGETQYF.

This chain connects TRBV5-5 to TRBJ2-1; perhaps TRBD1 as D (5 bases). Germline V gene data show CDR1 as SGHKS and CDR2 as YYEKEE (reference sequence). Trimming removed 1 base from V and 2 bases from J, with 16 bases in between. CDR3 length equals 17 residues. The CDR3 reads CASSLTPRTKAYNEQFF. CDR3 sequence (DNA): TGTGCCAGCAGCTTGACGCCAAGGACAAAGGCCTACAATGAGCAGTTCTTC.

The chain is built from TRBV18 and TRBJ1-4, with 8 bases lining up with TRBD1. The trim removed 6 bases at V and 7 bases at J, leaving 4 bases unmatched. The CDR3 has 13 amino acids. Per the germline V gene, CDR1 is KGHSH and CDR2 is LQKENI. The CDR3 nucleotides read TGTGCCAGCTCGCCGACAGGGGTTGAAAAACTGTTTTTT. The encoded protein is CASSPTGVEKLFF.

The CDR3 nucleotides read TGCGCCAGCAGCCAATACGCTTTGGGAGGGTCGGGGTTTGAAGCTTTCTTT. This encodes CASSQYALGGSGFEAFF. V is TRBV4-3 and J is TRBJ1-1; D unresolved. This CDR3 is 17 amino acids long. In germline, CDR1 is LGHNA, CDR2 YSLEER. Trimming took off 2 bases at V and 7 bases at J, with 23 bases between the two ends.